The present entry profiles one TCR beta chain with its context. Assay used: immunoSEQ multiplex PCR; TCRdb lists only in-frame clones, some missing. Of 120,000 or so clones detected, approximately 85% appear once; the ten largest clones hold approximately 7%. The entry originates in a study of T cell responses to AZD1222 COVID-19 vaccine. The CDR3 has 14 amino acids. Germline CDR1 reads MNHEY; CDR2 reads SVGAGI. The ends were cut back, 2 bases at V and 6 bases at J, with 14 bases in the middle. The sequence derives from an adult in good health. Material: peripheral blood, obtained on day 0 of AZD1222 vaccination. The chain joins TRBV6-5 to TRBJ2-7; D possibly corresponds to TRBD2 (5 bases). The CDR3 reads CASSYVVEAAEQYF. CDR3 DNA sequence: TGTGCCAGCAGTTACGTAGTGGAGGCAGCCGAGCAGTACTTC.